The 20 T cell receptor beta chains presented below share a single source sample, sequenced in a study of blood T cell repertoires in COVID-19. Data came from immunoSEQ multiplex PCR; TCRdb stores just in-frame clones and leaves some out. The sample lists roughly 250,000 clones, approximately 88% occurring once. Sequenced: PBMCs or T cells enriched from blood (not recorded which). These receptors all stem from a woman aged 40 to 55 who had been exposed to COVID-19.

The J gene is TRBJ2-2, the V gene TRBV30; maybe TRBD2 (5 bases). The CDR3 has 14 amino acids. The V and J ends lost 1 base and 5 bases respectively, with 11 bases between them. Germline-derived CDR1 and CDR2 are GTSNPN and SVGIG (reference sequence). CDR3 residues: CAWSARRLTGELFF. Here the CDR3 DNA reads TGTGCCTGGAGTGCGAGGAGGTTGACCGGGGAGCTGTTTTTT.

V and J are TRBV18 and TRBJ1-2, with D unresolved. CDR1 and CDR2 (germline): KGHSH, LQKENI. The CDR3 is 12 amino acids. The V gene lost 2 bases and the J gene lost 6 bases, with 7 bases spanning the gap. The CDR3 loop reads CASSPGSDGYTF. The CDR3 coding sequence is TGTGCCAGCTCACCAGGTAGTGATGGCTACACCTTC.

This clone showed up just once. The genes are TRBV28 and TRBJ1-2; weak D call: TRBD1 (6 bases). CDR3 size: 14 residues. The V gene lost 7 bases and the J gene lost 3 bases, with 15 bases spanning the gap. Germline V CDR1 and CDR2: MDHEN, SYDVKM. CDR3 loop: CASTLDSLYYGYTF. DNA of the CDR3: TGTGCCAGCACCCTGGACAGCCTTTACTATGGCTACACCTTC.

CDR3 amino acids: CASSTENIQYF. The CDR3, as DNA: TGTGCCAGCAGCACTGAAAACATTCAGTACTTC. The chain has TRBV4-2 and TRBJ2-4; D gene ambiguous. Per the germline V gene, CDR1 is LGHNA and CDR2 is YNFKEQ. The CDR3 spans 11 residues. Trimming took off 5 bases at V and 5 bases at J, with 4 bases between the two ends.

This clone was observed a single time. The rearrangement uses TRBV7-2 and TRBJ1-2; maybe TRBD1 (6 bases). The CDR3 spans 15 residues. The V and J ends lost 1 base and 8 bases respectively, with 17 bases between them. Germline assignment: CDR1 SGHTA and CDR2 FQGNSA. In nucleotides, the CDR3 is TGTGCCAGCAGCTTAGAAAAACAGGGCAGCGGAGGCTACACCTTC. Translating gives CASSLEKQGSGGYTF.

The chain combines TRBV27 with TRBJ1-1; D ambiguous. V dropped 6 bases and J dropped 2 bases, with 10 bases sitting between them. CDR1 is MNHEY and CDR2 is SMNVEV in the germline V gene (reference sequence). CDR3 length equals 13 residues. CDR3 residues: CASSWALNTEAFF. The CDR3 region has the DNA TGTGCCAGCAGCTGGGCCCTAAACACTGAAGCTTTCTTT.

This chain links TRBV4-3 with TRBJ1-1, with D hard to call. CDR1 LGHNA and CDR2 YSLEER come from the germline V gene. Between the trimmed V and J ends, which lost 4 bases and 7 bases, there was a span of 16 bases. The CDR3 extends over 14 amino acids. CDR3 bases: TGCGCCAGCAGCCCCGAGTTAGGGAGATTTGAAGCTTTCTTT. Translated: CASSPELGRFEAFF.

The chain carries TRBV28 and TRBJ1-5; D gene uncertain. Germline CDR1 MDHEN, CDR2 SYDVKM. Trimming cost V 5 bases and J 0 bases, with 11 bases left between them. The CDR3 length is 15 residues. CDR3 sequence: CASSPTSSSNQPQHF. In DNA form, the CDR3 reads TGTGCCAGCAGTCCCACTTCAAGTAGCAATCAGCCCCAGCATTTT.

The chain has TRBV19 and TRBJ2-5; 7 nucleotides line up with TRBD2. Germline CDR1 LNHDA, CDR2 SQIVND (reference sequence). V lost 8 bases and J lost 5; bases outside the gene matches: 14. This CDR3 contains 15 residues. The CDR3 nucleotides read TGTGCCAGTCAAACCCCTCTAGCGGAGCTGGAGACCCAGTACTTC. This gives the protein CASQTPLAELETQYF.

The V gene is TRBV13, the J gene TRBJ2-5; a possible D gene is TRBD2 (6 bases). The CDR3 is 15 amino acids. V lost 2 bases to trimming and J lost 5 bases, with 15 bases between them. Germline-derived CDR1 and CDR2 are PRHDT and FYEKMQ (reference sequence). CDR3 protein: CASSLRELSLETQYF. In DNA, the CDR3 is TGTGCCAGCAGCTTACGGGAGCTCTCATTGGAGACCCAGTACTTC.

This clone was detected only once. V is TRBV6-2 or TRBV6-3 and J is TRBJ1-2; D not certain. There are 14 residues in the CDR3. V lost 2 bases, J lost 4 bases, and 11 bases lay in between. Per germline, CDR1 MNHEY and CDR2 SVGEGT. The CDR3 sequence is CASSYPGISYGYTF. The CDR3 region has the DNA TGTGCCAGCAGTTACCCCGGGATCAGCTATGGCTACACCTTC.

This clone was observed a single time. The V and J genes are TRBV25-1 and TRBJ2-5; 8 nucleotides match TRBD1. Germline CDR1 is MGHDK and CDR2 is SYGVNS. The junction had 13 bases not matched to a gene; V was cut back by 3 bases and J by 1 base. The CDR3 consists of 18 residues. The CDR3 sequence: CASSDSGPGGSTQETQYF. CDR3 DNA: TGTGCCAGCAGTGACTCAGGGCCAGGGGGCTCTACCCAAGAGACCCAGTACTTC.

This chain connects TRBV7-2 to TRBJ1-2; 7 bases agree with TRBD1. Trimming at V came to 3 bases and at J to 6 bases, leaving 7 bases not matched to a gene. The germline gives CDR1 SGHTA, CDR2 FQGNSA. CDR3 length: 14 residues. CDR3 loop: CASSFRGSEDGYTF. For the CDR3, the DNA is TGTGCCAGCAGCTTCAGGGGGTCAGAGGATGGCTACACCTTC. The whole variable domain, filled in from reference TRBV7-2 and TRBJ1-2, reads GAGVSQSPSNKVTEKGKDVELRCDPISGHTALYWYRQSLGQGLEFLIYFQGNSAPDKSGLPSDRFSAERTGGSVSTLTIQRTQQEDSAVYLCASSFRGSEDGYTFGSGTRLTVV.

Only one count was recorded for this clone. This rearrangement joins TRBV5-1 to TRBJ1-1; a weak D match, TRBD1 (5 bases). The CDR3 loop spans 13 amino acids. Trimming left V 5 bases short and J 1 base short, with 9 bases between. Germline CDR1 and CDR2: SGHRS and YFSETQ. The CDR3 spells CASRPQGNTEAFF. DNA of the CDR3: TGCGCCAGCAGGCCTCAGGGGAACACTGAAGCTTTCTTT.

The CDR3 DNA sequence: TGTGCCAGCAGCCAAGATGGGGGGGGCATAGATACGCAGTATTTT. It translates to CASSQDGGGIDTQYF. V usage is TRBV3-1 (or the pseudogene TRBV3-2) and J usage is TRBJ2-3; possible D gene TRBD2, 7 bases. The V gene lost 0 bases and the J gene lost 5 bases, with 12 bases spanning the gap. Germline V gene data show CDR1 as LGHDT and CDR2 as YNNKEL (reference sequence). The CDR3 runs 15 residues.

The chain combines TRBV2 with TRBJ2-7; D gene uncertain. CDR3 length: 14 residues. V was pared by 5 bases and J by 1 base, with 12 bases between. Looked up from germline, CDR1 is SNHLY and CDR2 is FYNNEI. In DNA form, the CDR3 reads TGTGCCAGCAGTTTGACACGCCGGTCCTACGAGCAGTACTTC. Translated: CASSLTRRSYEQYF.

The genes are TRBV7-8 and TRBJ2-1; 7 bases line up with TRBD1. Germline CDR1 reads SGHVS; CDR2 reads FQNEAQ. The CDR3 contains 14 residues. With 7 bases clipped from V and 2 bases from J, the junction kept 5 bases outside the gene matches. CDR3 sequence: CASTIQGTYNEQFF. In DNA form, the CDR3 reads TGTGCCAGCACCATACAGGGGACCTACAATGAGCAGTTCTTC.

The CDR3 DNA follows: TGCAGTGCTAGTTTGCAGAACCGATTTGAAGCTTTCTTT. Amino acids: CSASLQNRFEAFF. V is TRBV20-1 and J is TRBJ1-1; D call uncertain. Between the trimmed V and J ends, which lost 3 bases and 7 bases, there was a span of 15 bases. The CDR3 contains 13 residues. Germline V gene data show CDR1 as DFQATT and CDR2 as SNEGSKA (reference sequence).

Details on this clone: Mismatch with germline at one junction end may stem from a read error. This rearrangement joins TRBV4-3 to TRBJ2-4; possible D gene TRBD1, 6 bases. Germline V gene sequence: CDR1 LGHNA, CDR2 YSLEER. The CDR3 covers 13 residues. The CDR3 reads CASSQENRQVQNF. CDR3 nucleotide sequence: TGCGCCAGCAGCCAAGAAAATCGACAGGTCCAGAACTTC.

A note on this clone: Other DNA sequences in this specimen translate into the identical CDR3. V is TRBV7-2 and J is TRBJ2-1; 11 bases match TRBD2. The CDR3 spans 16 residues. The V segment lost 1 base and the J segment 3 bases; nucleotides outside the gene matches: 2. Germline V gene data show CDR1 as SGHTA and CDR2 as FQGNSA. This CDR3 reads CASSLVAGGLYNEQFF. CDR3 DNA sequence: TGTGCCAGCAGCTTAGTAGCGGGGGGGCTCTACAATGAGCAGTTCTTC.